This TCR beta chain was recovered during a study of blood T cell repertoires in COVID-19. This CDR3 comprises 14 residues. CDR1 and CDR2 (germline): SGHTA, FQGNSA. V trimming: 3 bases; J trimming: 7 bases; junction bases outside the gene matches: 4. Assay used: immunoSEQ multiplex PCR; TCRdb lists only in-frame clones, some missing. The repertoire holds about 190,000 clones, with over 70% as singletons. This sequence joins TRBV7-2 and TRBJ1-4; 8 positions agree with TRBD1. This receptor was obtained from a man in his fifties or sixties with acute or convalescent COVID-19. Sequenced input: peripheral blood. CDR3 coding DNA: TGTGCCAGCAGCTTTGGACAGGGTGGTGAAAAACTGTTTTTT. Amino acids: CASSFGQGGEKLFF.